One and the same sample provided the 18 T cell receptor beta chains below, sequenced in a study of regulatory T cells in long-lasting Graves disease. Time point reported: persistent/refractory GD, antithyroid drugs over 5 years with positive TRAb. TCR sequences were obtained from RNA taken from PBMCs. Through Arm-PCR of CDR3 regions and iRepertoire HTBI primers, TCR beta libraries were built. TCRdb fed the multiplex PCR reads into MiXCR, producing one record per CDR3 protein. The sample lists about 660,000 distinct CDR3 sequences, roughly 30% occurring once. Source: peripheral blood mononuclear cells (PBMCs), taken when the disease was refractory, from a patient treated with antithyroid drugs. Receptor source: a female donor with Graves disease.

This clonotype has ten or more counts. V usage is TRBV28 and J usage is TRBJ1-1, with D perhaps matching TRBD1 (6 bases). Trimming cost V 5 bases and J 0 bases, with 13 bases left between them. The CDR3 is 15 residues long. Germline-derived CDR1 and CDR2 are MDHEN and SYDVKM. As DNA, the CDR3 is TGTGCCAGCAGTCCGCCGGACAGACTGAACACTGAAGCTTTCTTT. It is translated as CASSPPDRLNTEAFF.

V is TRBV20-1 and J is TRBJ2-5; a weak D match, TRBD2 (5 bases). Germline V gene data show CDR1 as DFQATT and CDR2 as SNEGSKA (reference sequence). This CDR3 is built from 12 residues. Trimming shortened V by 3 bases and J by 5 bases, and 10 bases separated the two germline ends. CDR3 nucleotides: TGCAGTGCTAGTTTGCTAGCTGAGACCCAGTACTTC. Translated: CSASLLAETQYF.

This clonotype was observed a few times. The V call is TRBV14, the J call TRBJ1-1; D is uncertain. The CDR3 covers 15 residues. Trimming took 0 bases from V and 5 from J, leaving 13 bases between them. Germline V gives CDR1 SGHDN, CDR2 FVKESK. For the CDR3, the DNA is TGTGCCAGCAGCCAAGAATACAGAACTGGAACTGAAGCTTTCTTT. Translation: CASSQEYRTGTEAFF.

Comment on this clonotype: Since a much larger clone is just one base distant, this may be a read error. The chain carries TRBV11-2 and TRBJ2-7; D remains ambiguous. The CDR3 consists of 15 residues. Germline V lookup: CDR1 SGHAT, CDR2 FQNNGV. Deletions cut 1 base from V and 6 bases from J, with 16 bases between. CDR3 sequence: CASSLGLAPLGEQYF. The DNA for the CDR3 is TGTGCCAGCAGCTTAGGACTTGCCCCCTTGGGCGAGCAGTACTTC.

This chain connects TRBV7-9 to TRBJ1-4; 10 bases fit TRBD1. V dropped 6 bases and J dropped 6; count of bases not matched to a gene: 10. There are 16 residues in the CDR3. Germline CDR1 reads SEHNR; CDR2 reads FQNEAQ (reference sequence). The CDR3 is CASSLSFGTGDEKLFF. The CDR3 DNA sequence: TGTGCCAGCAGTCTCTCTTTTGGGACAGGGGATGAAAAACTGTTTTTT.

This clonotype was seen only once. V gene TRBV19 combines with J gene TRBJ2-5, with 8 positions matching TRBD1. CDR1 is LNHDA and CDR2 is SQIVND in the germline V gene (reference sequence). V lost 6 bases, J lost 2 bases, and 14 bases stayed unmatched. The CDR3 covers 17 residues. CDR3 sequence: CASSTLRTGQIQETQYF. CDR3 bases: TGTGCCAGTAGCACCCTACGGACAGGGCAAATTCAAGAGACCCAGTACTTC.

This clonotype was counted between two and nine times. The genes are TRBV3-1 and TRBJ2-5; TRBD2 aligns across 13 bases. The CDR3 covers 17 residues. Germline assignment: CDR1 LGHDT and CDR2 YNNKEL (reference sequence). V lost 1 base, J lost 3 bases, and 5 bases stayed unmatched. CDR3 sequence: CASSQVSGTSGKETQYF. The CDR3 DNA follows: TGTGCCAGCAGCCAAGTGTCCGGGACTAGCGGGAAAGAGACCCAGTACTTC.

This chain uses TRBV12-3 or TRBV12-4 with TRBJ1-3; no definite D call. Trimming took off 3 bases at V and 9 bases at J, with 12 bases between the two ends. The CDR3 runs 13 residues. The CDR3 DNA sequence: TGTGCCAGCAGTTTGGGGTCGGGGAGCACCATATATTTT. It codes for CASSLGSGSTIYF.

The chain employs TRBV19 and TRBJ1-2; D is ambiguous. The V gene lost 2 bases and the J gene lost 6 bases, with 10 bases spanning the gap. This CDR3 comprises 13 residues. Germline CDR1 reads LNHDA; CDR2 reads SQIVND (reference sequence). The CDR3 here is CASSISPWDGYTF. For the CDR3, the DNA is TGTGCCAGTAGTATATCCCCTTGGGATGGCTACACCTTC.

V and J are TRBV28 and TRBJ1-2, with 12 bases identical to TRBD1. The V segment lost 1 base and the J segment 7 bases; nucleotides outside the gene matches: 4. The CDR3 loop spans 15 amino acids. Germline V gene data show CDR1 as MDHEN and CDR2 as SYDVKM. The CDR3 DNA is TGTGCCAGCAGTTTATCCGGGACAGGGGGCAGTGGCTACACCTTC. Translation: CASSLSGTGGSGYTF.

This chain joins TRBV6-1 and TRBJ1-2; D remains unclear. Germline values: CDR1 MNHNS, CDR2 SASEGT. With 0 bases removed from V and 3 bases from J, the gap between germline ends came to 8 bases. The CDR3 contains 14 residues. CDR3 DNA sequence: TGTGCCAGCAGTGAAGCTCCAGGAGACTATGGCTACACCTTC. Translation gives CASSEAPGDYGYTF.

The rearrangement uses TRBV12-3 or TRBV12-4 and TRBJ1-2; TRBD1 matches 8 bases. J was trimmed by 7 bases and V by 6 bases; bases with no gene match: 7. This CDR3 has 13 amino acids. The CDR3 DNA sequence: TGTGCCAGCAGGGGACAGGCTTTCTCTGGCTACACCTTC. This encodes CASRGQAFSGYTF.

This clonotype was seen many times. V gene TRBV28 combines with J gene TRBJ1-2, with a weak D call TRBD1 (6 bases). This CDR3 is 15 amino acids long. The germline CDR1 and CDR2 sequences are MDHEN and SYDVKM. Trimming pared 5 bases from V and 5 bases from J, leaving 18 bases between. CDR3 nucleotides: TGTGCCAGCAGTAATGCTGACCTCACAGGGTATGGCTACACCTTC. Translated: CASSNADLTGYGYTF.

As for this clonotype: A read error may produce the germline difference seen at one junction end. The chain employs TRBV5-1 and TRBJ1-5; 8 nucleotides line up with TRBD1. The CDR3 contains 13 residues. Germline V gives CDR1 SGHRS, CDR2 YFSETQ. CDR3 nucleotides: TGTGCCAGCAGCCGGACAGGGTTGGAGCCCCAGCATTTT. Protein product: CASSRTGLEPQHF.

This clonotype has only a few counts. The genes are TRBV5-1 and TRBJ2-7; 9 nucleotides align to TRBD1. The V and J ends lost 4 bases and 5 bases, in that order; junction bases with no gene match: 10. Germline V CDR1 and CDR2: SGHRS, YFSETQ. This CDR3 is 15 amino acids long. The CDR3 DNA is TGCGCCAGCAGCGTGTACAGGGGGCGCGTCAACGAGCAGTACTTC. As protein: CASSVYRGRVNEQYF. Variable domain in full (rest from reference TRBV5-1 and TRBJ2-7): KAGVTQTPRYLIKTRGQQVTLSCSPISGHRSVSWYQQTPGQGLQFLFEYFSETQRNKGNFPGRFSGRQFSNSRSEMNVSTLELGDSALYLCASSVYRGRVNEQYFGPGTRLTVT.

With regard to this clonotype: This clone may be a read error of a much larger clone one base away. CDR3 protein: CASGGDREHEKLFF. CDR3 bases: TGTGCCAGCGGTGGAGACAGGGAACATGAAAAACTGTTTTTT. The chain recombines TRBV28 with TRBJ1-4, with 7 positions matching TRBD1. The CDR3 runs 14 residues. Per germline, CDR1 MDHEN and CDR2 SYDVKM. Trimming took 8 bases from V and 6 from J; bases not matched to a gene: 9.

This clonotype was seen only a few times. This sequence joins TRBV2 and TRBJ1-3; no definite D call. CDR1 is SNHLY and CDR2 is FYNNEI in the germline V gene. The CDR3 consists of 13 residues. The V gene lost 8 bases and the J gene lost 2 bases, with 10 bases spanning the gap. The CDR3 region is CASLPYPGNTIYF. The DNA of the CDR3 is TGTGCCAGCCTCCCGTACCCTGGAAACACCATATATTTT.

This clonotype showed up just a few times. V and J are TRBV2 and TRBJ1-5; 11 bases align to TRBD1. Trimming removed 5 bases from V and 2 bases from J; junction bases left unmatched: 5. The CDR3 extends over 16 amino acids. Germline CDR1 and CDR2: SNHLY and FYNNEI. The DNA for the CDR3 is TGTGCCAGCAGTACCTCGGGACAGGGGGGCAATCAGCCCCAGCATTTT. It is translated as CASSTSGQGGNQPQHF.